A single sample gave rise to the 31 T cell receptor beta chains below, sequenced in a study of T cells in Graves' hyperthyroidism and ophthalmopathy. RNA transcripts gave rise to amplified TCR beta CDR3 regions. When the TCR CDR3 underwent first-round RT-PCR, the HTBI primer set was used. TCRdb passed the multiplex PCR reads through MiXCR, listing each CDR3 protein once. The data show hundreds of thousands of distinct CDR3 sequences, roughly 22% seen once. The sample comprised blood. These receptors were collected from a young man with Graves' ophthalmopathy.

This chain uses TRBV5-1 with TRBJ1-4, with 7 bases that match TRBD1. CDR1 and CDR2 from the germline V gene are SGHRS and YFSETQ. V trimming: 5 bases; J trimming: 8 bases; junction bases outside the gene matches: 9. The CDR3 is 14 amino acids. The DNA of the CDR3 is TGCGCCAGCAGTCAACAGGGGCGGGAGGAAAAACTGTTTTTT. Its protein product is CASSQQGREEKLFF.

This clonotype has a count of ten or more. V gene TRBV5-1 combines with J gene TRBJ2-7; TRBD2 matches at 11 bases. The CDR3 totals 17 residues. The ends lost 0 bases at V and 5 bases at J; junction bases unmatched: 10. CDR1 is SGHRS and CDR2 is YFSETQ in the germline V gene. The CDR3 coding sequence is TGCGCCAGCAGCTTGGTCGGTAGCGGGAGGGCCGGCAACGAGCAGTACTTC. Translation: CASSLVGSGRAGNEQYF.

The CDR3 loop reads CASSLEGGVTEAFF. The CDR3 coding sequence is TGTGCCAGCAGCTTAGAGGGAGGGGTCACTGAAGCTTTCTTT. The rearrangement links TRBV11-2 to TRBJ1-1, with a possible D match to TRBD1 (5 bases). Germline loops: CDR1 SGHAT, CDR2 FQNNGV. This CDR3 comprises 14 residues. The V end was cut by 0 bases, the J end by 4 bases, with 9 bases between.

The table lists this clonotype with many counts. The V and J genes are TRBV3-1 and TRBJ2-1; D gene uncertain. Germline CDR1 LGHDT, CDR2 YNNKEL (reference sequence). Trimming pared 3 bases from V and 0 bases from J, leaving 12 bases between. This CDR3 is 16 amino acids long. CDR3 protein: CASSHGRRPSYNEQFF. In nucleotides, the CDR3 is TGTGCCAGCAGCCACGGCAGAAGGCCCTCCTACAATGAGCAGTTCTTC.

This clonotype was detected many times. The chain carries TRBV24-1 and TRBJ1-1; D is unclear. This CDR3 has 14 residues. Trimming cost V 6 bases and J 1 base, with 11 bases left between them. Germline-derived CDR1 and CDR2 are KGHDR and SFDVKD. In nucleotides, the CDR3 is TGTGCCACCAGTCTTGGTGGCCGGAACACTGAAGCTTTCTTT. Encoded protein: CATSLGGRNTEAFF.

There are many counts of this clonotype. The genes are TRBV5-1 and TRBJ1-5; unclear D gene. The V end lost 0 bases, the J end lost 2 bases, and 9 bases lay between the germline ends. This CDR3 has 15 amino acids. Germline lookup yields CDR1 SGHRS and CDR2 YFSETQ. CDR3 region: CASSLDGSGNQPQHF. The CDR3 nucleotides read TGCGCCAGCAGCTTGGACGGCAGTGGCAATCAGCCCCAGCATTTT.

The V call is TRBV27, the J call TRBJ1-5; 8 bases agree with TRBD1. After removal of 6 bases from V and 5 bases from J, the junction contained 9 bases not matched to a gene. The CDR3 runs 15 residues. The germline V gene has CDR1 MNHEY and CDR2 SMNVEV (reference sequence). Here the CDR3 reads CASRPQGANYQPQHF. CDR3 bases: TGTGCCAGCAGGCCCCAGGGGGCCAATTATCAGCCCCAGCATTTT.

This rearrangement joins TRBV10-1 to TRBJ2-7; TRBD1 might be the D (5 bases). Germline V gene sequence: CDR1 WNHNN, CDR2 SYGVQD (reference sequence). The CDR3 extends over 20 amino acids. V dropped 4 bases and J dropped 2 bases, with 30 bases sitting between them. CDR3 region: CASSGVEVTGDSDSPYEQYF. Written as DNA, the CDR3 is TGCGCCAGCAGTGGAGTCGAGGTAACAGGAGATTCGGATTCGCCCTACGAGCAGTACTTC.

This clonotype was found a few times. The CDR3: CASSLWEGLSDTQYF. CDR3 in DNA: TGTGCCAGCAGTTTATGGGAGGGTCTCTCAGATACGCAGTATTTT. The genes are TRBV27 and TRBJ2-3, with 7 bases that match TRBD2. CDR3 size: 15 residues. Losses at the gene ends were 1 base for V and 4 bases for J; bases not matched to a gene: 5. The germline V gene encodes CDR1 MNHEY and CDR2 SMNVEV (reference sequence).

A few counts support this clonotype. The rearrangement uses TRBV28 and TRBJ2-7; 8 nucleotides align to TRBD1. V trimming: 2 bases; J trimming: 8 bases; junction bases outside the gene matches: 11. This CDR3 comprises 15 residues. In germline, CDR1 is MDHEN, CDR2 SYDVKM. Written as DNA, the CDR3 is TGTGCCAGCAGTTTACTTGTGGACAGGGCTAGGAAGCAGTACTTC. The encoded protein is CASSLLVDRARKQYF.

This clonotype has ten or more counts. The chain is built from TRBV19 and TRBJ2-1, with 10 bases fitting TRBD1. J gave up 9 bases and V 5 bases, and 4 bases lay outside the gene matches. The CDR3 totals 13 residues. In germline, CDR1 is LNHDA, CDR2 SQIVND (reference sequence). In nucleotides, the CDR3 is TGTGCCAGTAGTGTGACAGGGGGCGGTGAGCAGTTCTTC. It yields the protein CASSVTGGGEQFF.

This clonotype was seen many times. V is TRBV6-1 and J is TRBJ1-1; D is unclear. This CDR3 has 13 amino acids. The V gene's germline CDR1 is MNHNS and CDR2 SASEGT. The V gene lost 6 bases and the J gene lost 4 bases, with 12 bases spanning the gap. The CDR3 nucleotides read TGTGCCAGCAGGTTGTACTTACTCACTGAAGCTTTCTTT. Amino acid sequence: CASRLYLLTEAFF.

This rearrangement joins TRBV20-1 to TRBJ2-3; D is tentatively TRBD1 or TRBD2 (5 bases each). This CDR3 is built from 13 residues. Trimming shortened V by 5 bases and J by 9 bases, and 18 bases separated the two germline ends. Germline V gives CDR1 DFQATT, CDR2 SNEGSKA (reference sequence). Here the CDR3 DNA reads TGCAGTGCTCGGGGCCCCGGTGTTACGACGCAGTATTTT. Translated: CSARGPGVTTQYF.

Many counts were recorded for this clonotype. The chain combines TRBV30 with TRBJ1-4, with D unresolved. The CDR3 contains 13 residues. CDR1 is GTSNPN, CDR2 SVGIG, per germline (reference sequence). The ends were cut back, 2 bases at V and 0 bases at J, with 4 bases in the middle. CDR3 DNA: TGTGCCTGGAGTAGCTCAACTAATGAAAAACTGTTTTTT. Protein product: CAWSSSTNEKLFF.

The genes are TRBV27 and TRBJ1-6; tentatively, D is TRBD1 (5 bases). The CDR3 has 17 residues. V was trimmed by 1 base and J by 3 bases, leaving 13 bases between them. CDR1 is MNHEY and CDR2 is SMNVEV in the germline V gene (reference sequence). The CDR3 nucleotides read TGTGCCAGCAGTTTATTTTTAGGCAGGGACTATAATTCACCCCTCCACTTT. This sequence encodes CASSLFLGRDYNSPLHF.

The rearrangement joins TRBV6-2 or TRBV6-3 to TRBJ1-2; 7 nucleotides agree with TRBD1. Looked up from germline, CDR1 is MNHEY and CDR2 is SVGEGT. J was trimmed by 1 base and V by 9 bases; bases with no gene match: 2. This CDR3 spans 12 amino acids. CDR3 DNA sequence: TGTGCCAGTAGGGACAGTAACTATGGCTACACCTTC. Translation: CASRDSNYGYTF.

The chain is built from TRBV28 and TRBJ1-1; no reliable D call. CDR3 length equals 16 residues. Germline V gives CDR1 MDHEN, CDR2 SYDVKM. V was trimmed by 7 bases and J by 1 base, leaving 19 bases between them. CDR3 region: CASNLSTYETNTEAFF. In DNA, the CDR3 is TGTGCCAGCAATCTTTCAACTTACGAGACGAACACTGAAGCTTTCTTT.

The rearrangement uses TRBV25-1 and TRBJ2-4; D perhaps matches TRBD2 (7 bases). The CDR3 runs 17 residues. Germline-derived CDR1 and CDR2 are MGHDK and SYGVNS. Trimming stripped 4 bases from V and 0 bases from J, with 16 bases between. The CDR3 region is CASSGRGGPQAKNIQYF. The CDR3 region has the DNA TGTGCCAGCAGTGGCCGCGGGGGCCCCCAAGCCAAAAACATTCAGTACTTC. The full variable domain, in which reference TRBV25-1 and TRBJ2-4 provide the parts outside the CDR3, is EADIYQTPRYLVIGTGKKITLECSQTMGHDKMYWYQQDPGMELHLIHYSYGVNSTEKGDLSSESTVSRIRTEHFPLTLESARPSHTSQYLCASSGRGGPQAKNIQYFGAGTRLSVL.

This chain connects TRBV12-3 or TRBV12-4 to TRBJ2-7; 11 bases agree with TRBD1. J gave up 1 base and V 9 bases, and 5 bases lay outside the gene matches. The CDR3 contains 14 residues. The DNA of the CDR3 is TGTGCCAGATCCGGGACAGGGGGGTCCTACGAGCAGTACTTC. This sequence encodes CARSGTGGSYEQYF.

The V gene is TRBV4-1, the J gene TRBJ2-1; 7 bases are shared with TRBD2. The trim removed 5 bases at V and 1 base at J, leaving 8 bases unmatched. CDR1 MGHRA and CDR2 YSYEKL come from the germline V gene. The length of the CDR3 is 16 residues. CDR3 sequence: CASSTGGGRSYNEQFF. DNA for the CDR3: TGCGCCAGCAGCACAGGCGGCGGGAGATCCTACAATGAGCAGTTCTTC.

CDR3 residues: CASSLRTDQETQYF. For the CDR3, the DNA is TGCGCCAGCAGCCTCCGGACAGATCAAGAGACCCAGTACTTC. The V and J genes are TRBV5-1 and TRBJ2-5; a possible D gene is TRBD1 (6 bases). The CDR3 spans 14 residues. Trimming pared 4 bases from V and 2 bases from J, leaving 12 bases between. Looked up from germline, CDR1 is SGHRS and CDR2 is YFSETQ.

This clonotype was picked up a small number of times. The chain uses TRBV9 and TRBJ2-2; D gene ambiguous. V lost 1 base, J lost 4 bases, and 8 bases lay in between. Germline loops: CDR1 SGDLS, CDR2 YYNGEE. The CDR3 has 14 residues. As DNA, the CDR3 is TGTGCCAGCAGCGTACGTAGTTTCACCGGGGAGCTGTTTTTT. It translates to CASSVRSFTGELFF.

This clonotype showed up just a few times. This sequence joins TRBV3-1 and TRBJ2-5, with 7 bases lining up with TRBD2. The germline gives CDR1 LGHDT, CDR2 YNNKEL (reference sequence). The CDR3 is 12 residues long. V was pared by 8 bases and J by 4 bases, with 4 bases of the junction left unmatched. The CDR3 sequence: CASATGGETQYF. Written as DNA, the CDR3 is TGTGCCAGCGCCACGGGGGGAGAGACCCAGTACTTC.

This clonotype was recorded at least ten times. CDR3 sequence (DNA): TGTGCCAGCAGCTTCGAGAGAAGCTCCTACAATGAGCAGTTCTTC. This codes for CASSFERSSYNEQFF. The chain combines TRBV11-1 with TRBJ2-1; no definite D call. The germline V gene encodes CDR1 SGHAT and CDR2 FQDESV (reference sequence). The CDR3 is made up of 15 amino acids. V dropped 3 bases and J dropped 0 bases, with 9 bases sitting between them.

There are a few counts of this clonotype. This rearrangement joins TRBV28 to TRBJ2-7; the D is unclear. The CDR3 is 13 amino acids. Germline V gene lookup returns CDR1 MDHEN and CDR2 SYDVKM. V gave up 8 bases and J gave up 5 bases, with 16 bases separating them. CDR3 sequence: CASYKSGPNEQYF. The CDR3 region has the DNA TGTGCCAGCTATAAATCGGGCCCCAACGAGCAGTACTTC.

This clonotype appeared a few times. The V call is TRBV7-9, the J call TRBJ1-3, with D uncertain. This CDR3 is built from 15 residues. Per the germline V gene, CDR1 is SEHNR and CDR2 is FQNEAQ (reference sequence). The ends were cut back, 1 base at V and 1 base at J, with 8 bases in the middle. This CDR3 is CASSLVGGSGNTIYF. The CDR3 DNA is TGTGCCAGCAGCTTAGTTGGAGGATCTGGAAACACCATATATTTT.

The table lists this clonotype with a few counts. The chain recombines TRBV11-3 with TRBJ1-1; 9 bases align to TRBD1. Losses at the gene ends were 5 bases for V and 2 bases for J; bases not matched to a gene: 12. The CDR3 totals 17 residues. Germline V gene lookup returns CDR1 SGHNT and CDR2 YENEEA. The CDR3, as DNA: TGTGCCAGCAGCGTTGGACAGGGGCGCTCAAAAAACACTGAAGCTTTCTTT. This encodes CASSVGQGRSKNTEAFF.

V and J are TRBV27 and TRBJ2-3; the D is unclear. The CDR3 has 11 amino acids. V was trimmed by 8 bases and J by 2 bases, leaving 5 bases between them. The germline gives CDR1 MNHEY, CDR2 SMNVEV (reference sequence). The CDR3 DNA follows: TGTGCCAGCTGGGACACAGATACGCAGTATTTT. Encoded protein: CASWDTDTQYF.

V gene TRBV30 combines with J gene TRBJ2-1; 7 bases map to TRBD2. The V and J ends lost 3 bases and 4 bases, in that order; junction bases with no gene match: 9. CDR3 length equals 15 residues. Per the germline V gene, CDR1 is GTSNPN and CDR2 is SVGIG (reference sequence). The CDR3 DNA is TGTGCCTGGAGCCCTAGCGGAGGCGAGTACAATGAGCAGTTCTTC. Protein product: CAWSPSGGEYNEQFF.

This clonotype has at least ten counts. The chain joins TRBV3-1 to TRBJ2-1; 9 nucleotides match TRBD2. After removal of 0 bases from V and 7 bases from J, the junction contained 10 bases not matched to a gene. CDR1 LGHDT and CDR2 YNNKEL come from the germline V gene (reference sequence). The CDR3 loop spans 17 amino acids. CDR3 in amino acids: CASSQDLGAGGMNEQFF. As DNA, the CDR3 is TGTGCCAGCAGCCAAGATTTGGGAGCGGGAGGAATGAATGAGCAGTTCTTC.

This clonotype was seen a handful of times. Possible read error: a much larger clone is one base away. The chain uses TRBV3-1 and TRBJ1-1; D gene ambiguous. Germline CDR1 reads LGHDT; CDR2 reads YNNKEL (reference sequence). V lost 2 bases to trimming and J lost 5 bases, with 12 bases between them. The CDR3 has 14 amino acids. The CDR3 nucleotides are TGTGCCAGCAGCCAAAGGGCAGTGAGGACTGAAGCTTTCTTT. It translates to CASSQRAVRTEAFF.